This entry describes one T cell receptor beta chain. The length of the CDR3 is 16 residues. Germline loops: CDR1 LGHNA, CDR2 YNFKEQ. Trimming removed 1 base from V and 5 bases from J; junction bases left unmatched: 10. Here immunoSEQ multiplex PCR was the method, and the copy in TCRdb shows in-frame clones only, minus some. Of fewer than 3 million clones detected, around 90% appear once; the ten largest clones hold more than 0.35%. This entry comes from a study of shared clonotypes between healthy human individuals. The specimen was naive CD4+ T cells from PBMCs. The subset: CD45RA+ positively selected. The chain carries TRBV4-2 and TRBJ2-5, with 7 bases matching TRBD2. The sequence was obtained from a man aged 18-30 years in good health. Some clones in this sample may be carry-over from other donors' samples. The CDR3 is CASSQVGGRPGETQYF. The CDR3 nucleotides read TGTGCCAGCAGCCAAGTAGGCGGGAGACCTGGGGAGACCCAGTACTTC.